The next 8 T cell receptor beta chains were all read from a single sample in a study of CD8 T cells in Susac syndrome. Reverse transcription of about 0.45 to 1 ug RNA was performed with random hexamers. TCRdb called the immunoSEQ multiplex PCR reads again in MiXCR, with one record for every CDR3 protein. The sample has about 210,000 distinct CDR3 sequences; over 90% are singletons. Sample: CD4+ T cells from PBMCs. The receptor source for this set is a human donor with Susac syndrome.

This clonotype was recorded only once. The chain couples TRBV6-5 to TRBJ2-5, with 7 bases that match TRBD2. The CDR3 is made up of 14 amino acids. Germline trimming cut 9 bases from V and 5 bases from J; bases unmatched to any gene: 12. The germline gives CDR1 MNHEY, CDR2 SVGAGI. The CDR3 sequence: CASHQVGREETQYF. DNA for the CDR3: TGTGCCAGTCACCAAGTGGGGCGGGAGGAGACCCAGTACTTC.

V and J are TRBV7-3 and TRBJ2-2; 8 bases fit TRBD1. CDR1 is SGHTA, CDR2 FQGTGA, per germline. V lost 5 bases, J lost 0 bases, and 2 bases stayed unmatched. The CDR3 extends over 15 amino acids. The CDR3 protein is CASSVQGANTGELFF. The DNA of the CDR3 is TGTGCCAGCAGCGTACAGGGGGCGAACACCGGGGAGCTGTTTTTT.

The chain employs TRBV28 and TRBJ2-1; possible D gene TRBD1, 5 bases. This CDR3 has 12 residues. Trimming cost V 6 bases and J 7 bases, with 10 bases left between them. Per germline, CDR1 MDHEN and CDR2 SYDVKM. As DNA, the CDR3 is TGTGCCAGCAGAACTTACAGGAATGAGCAGTTCTTC. Translated: CASRTYRNEQFF.

The CDR3 reads CSARQGYEQFF. The DNA of the CDR3 is TGCAGTGCTAGACAGGGGTATGAGCAGTTCTTC. The V and J genes are TRBV20-1 and TRBJ2-1; D is possibly TRBD1 (6 bases). The CDR3 runs 11 residues. The V gene's germline CDR1 is DFQATT and CDR2 SNEGSKA (reference sequence). Trimming cost V 2 bases and J 8 bases, with 7 bases left between them.

The V gene is TRBV30, the J gene TRBJ2-3; the D is unclear. Deletions cut 1 base from V and 6 bases from J, with 8 bases between. CDR3 length equals 12 residues. From germline, CDR1 is GTSNPN and CDR2 SVGIG (reference sequence). CDR3 sequence: CAWSAAQDTQYF. CDR3 DNA: TGTGCCTGGAGTGCCGCCCAGGATACGCAGTATTTT.

The chain carries TRBV5-1 and TRBJ2-1; 8 nucleotides line up with TRBD2. J was trimmed by 9 bases and V by 4 bases; bases with no gene match: 12. There are 15 residues in the CDR3. CDR1 SGHRS and CDR2 YFSETQ come from the germline V gene. The CDR3 sequence is CASSLVREVVGEQFF. CDR3 DNA: TGCGCCAGCAGCCTGGTGCGGGAGGTAGTGGGTGAGCAGTTCTTC.

The sample holds one count of this clonotype. The V gene is TRBV29-1, the J gene TRBJ2-7; D is ambiguous. The CDR3 runs to 11 residues. Germline V gene lookup returns CDR1 SQVTM and CDR2 ANQGSEA. Trimming pared 3 bases from V and 4 bases from J, leaving 7 bases between. The CDR3 spells CSVEFQYEQYF. For the CDR3, the DNA is TGCAGCGTTGAGTTTCAGTACGAGCAGTACTTC.

The chain combines TRBV28 with TRBJ1-1; 8 bases are shared with TRBD1. The length of the CDR3 is 13 residues. CDR1 MDHEN and CDR2 SYDVKM come from the germline V gene. V lost 4 bases to trimming and J lost 6 bases; unmatched junction nucleotides: 4. As DNA, the CDR3 is TGTGCCAGCAGTTCCTCGGACAGGGCTGAAGCTTTCTTT. Amino acid sequence: CASSSSDRAEAFF. The whole variable domain, filled in from reference TRBV28 and TRBJ1-1, reads DVKVTQSSRYLVKRTGEKVFLECVQDMDHENMFWYRQDPGLGLRLIYFSYDVKMKEKGDIPEGYSVSREKKERFSLILESASTNQTSMYLCASSSSDRAEAFFGQGTRLTVV.